These T cell receptor beta chains were read from a single sample in a study of lymphopenia after photon versus proton radiotherapy. Assay used: immunoSEQ multiplex PCR; TCRdb lists only in-frame clones, some missing. The sample lists more than 9,500 clones; around 90% were seen once. The input for sequencing was peripheral blood, taken from a patient treated with photon-based radiotherapy. The receptors originated from a man between 60 and 75 years old with pancreatic cancer. The CDR3 runs from the conserved cysteine through the conserved F or W. Fields, in order: CDR3 DNA, CDR3 protein, V gene, J gene, clone size, D gene. A D gene is named only where the DNA matches it firmly. Clone size is shown for a subset of rows, as once, few, many or a class of expanded clone.

cdr3_nt: TGTGCCAGCAGCGTCAGGGCTACCGGGGAGCTGTTTTTT; cdr3_aa: CASSVRATGELFF; v_call: TRBV9; j_call: TRBJ2-2; clone_size: .; d_call: .
cdr3_nt: TGTGCCAGCAGCCCCGACAGGGCGGGCAATCAGCCCCAGCATTTT; cdr3_aa: CASSPDRAGNQPQHF; v_call: TRBV7-9; j_call: TRBJ1-5; clone_size: .; d_call: TRBD1
cdr3_nt: TGCGCCAGCAGCTACTACAGGGGTTCACCCCTCCACTTT; cdr3_aa: CASSYYRGSPLHF; v_call: TRBV5-1; j_call: TRBJ1-6; clone_size: .; d_call: TRBD1
cdr3_nt: TGCGCCAGCTCCGCCGGGTCTGGAAACACCATATATTTT; cdr3_aa: CASSAGSGNTIYF; v_call: TRBV5-1; j_call: TRBJ1-3; clone_size: .; d_call: .
cdr3_nt: TGCGCCAGCAGCCTGCAAAACAGGGGAAGGTTGGCCACTGAAGCTTTCTTT; cdr3_aa: CASSLQNRGRLATEAFF; v_call: TRBV4-1; j_call: TRBJ1-1; clone_size: .; d_call: TRBD1
cdr3_nt: TGTGCCAGCAGCTTAAGCCCGGGAACGCAACGGGGCACTGAAGCTTTCTTT; cdr3_aa: CASSLSPGTQRGTEAFF; v_call: TRBV13; j_call: TRBJ1-1; clone_size: .; d_call: .
cdr3_nt: TGTGCCAGCAGAGTCACAGGGATTCACTACGAGCAGTACTTC; cdr3_aa: CASRVTGIHYEQYF; v_call: TRBV2; j_call: TRBJ2-7; clone_size: .; d_call: .
cdr3_nt: TGTGCCAGCAGCCATACCATTGACAGGAATCAGCCCCAGCATTTT; cdr3_aa: CASSHTIDRNQPQHF; v_call: TRBV11-2; j_call: TRBJ1-5; clone_size: .; d_call: .
cdr3_nt: TGTGCCAGCAGTTACTCTGCAGGGGAAGGCTACACCTTC; cdr3_aa: CASSYSAGEGYTF; v_call: TRBV6-5; j_call: TRBJ1-2; clone_size: .; d_call: .
cdr3_nt: TGTGCCAGCACCAACGGAGGGGGGCAGAACCACGAGCAGTACTTC; cdr3_aa: CASTNGGGQNHEQYF; v_call: TRBV6-1; j_call: TRBJ2-7; clone_size: .; d_call: .
cdr3_nt: TGTGCCAGCAGTGCAGGCCTGGCCGGTGAAAAACTGTTTTTT; cdr3_aa: CASSAGLAGEKLFF; v_call: TRBV6-1; j_call: TRBJ1-4; clone_size: .; d_call: .
cdr3_nt: TGTGCCAGCAGTTCAGGTGGGCGTCAGCCCCAGCATTTT; cdr3_aa: CASSSGGRQPQHF; v_call: TRBV7-8; j_call: TRBJ1-5; clone_size: .; d_call: .
cdr3_nt: TGTGCCATCAAGACAATAGACAGGGGTTATAGCAATCAGCCCCAGCATTTT; cdr3_aa: CAIKTIDRGYSNQPQHF; v_call: TRBV10-3; j_call: TRBJ1-5; clone_size: .; d_call: TRBD1
cdr3_nt: TGTGCCAGCAGTCCATGGCCGACTCAGCCCCAGCATTTT; cdr3_aa: CASSPWPTQPQHF; v_call: TRBV6-6; j_call: TRBJ1-5; clone_size: .; d_call: .
cdr3_nt: TGTGCCAGCAGCAAAACCGGGACAGGGAGTCAGCCCCAGCATTTT; cdr3_aa: CASSKTGTGSQPQHF; v_call: TRBV7-9; j_call: TRBJ1-5; clone_size: .; d_call: TRBD1
cdr3_nt: TGTGCCTGGAGTGTTTTAGGGACAGGGGATCGGGCCTCCTATAATTCACCCCTCCACTTT; cdr3_aa: CAWSVLGTGDRASYNSPLHF; v_call: TRBV30; j_call: TRBJ1-6; clone_size: .; d_call: TRBD1
cdr3_nt: TGCGCCAGCAGCTCCGGGACTAGCACAGATACGCAGTATTTT; cdr3_aa: CASSSGTSTDTQYF; v_call: TRBV5-1; j_call: TRBJ2-3; clone_size: .; d_call: .
cdr3_nt: TGTGCCAGCAGTTACGGGTATGGTGGTGGCACTGAAGCTTTCTTT; cdr3_aa: CASSYGYGGGTEAFF; v_call: TRBV6-6; j_call: TRBJ1-1; clone_size: .; d_call: .
cdr3_nt: TGTGCCAGCAGGTATAAGGCCCTAAGGTTCGAGGACACTGAAGCTTTCTTT; cdr3_aa: CASRYKALRFEDTEAFF; v_call: TRBV7-2; j_call: TRBJ1-1; clone_size: .; d_call: .
cdr3_nt: TGTGCCAGCAGCTTGGATCCGGGGAGCTCCTACGAGCAGTACTTC; cdr3_aa: CASSLDPGSSYEQYF; v_call: TRBV5-7; j_call: TRBJ2-7; clone_size: .; d_call: .
cdr3_nt: TGTGCCTGGAGGGGAAGCCGCTCTGAAGCTTTCTTT; cdr3_aa: CAWRGSRSEAFF; v_call: TRBV30; j_call: TRBJ1-1; clone_size: .; d_call: .
cdr3_nt: TGTGCCAGTACCCCTTTGAATTCCCGCCTCCACTATGGCTACACCTTC; cdr3_aa: CASTPLNSRLHYGYTF; v_call: TRBV19; j_call: TRBJ1-2; clone_size: .; d_call: .
cdr3_nt: TGTGCCAGCAGTGATACGAGCAGGAATTCACCCCTCCACTTT; cdr3_aa: CASSDTSRNSPLHF; v_call: TRBV6-4; j_call: TRBJ1-6; clone_size: .; d_call: .
cdr3_nt: TGTGCCAGTCTTCCGCGCTTTACTAACTATGGCTACACCTTC; cdr3_aa: CASLPRFTNYGYTF; v_call: TRBV2; j_call: TRBJ1-2; clone_size: once; d_call: .
cdr3_nt: TGTGCCAGCAGCCCGGCCGGGACTCAGAGCAATCAGCCCCAGCATTTT; cdr3_aa: CASSPAGTQSNQPQHF; v_call: TRBV7-6; j_call: TRBJ1-5; clone_size: .; d_call: .
cdr3_nt: TGTGCCAGCAGCTTAACGACTACCTACGAGCAGTACTTC; cdr3_aa: CASSLTTTYEQYF; v_call: TRBV7-2; j_call: TRBJ2-7; clone_size: .; d_call: .
cdr3_nt: TGTGCTAGTGCCTCAGGAGTCTACGAGCAGTACTTC; cdr3_aa: CASASGVYEQYF; v_call: TRBV12-5; j_call: TRBJ2-7; clone_size: once; d_call: .